This TCR beta chain was observed in a study of T cells in localized non-small cell lung cancer. The CDR3 runs to 15 residues. The V and J ends lost 7 bases and 4 bases, in that order; junction bases with no gene match: 7. Germline V CDR1 and CDR2: MNHGY, SAAAGT. The method was immunoSEQ multiplex PCR; TCRdb's version includes in-frame clones alone and lacks a portion of them. The table records a few thousand clones, about 23% of them present only once. By its share, this clone is medium-sized. This chain connects TRBV6-8 to TRBJ2-5; 12 bases match TRBD1. The sample here was lung tumor tissue, taken before any cancer treatment. This TCR came from a man between 40 and 70 years old with stage I lung adenocarcinoma. The CDR3 sequence is CASTGTGGPLETQYF. The CDR3 DNA sequence: TGTGCCAGCACCGGGACAGGGGGCCCGTTAGAGACCCAGTACTTC.